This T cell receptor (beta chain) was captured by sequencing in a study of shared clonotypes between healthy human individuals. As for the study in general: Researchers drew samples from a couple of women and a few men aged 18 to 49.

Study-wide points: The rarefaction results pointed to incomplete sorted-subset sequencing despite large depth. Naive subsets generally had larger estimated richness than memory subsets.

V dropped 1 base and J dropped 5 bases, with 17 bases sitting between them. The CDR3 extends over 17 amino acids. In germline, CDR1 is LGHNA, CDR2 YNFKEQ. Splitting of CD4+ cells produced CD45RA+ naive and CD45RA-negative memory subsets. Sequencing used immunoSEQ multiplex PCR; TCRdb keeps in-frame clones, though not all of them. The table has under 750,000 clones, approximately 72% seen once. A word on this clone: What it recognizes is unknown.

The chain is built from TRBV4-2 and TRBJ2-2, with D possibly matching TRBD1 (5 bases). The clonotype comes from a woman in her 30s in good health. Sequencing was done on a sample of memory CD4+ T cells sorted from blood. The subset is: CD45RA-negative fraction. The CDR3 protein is CASSQVAGHSVTGELFF. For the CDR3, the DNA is TGTGCCAGCAGCCAAGTAGCTGGACATAGTGTAACCGGGGAGCTGTTTTTT.